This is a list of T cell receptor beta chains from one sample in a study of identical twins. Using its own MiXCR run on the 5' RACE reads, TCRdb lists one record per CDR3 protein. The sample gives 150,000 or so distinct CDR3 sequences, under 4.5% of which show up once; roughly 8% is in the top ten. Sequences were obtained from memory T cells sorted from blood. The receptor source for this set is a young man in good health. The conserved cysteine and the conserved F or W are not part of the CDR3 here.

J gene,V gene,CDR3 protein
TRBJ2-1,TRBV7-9,ASTQDLLSSYNEQF
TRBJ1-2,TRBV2,ASSSGTGGNYGYT
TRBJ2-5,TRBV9,ASSRTGQETQY
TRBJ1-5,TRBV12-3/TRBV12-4,ASSFGTSNQPQH
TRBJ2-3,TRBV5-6,ASSYGTPTDTQY
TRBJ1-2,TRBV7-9,ASSPGLGQDYGYT
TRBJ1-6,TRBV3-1,ASRYGTGNSPLH
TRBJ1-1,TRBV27,ASSSDHKIEAF
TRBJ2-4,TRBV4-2,ASSQDTGRIQY
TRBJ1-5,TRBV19,ASRPQRASNQPQH
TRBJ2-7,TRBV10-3,AISETDRGDYEQY